This T cell receptor beta chain was found in a study of T-cell memory formation after mild COVID-19. Study-wide results and caveats: The study found contracting CD4+ clones mainly in CM and EM and contracting CD8+ clones in EMRA. CD4/CD8 balance held among clones contracting day 15 to 85, and later expanders leaned CD4+.

The authors produced TCR alpha and TCR beta cDNA libraries with sample barcodes and UMIs by 5'RACE using constant-segment primers. One entry per CDR3 protein results from TCRdb running MiXCR on the 5' RACE reads. The repertoire holds 400,000 to 500,000 distinct CDR3 sequences, with 20% to 25% as singletons. Trimming took 6 bases from V and 8 from J, leaving 12 bases between them. CDR3 length: 12 amino acids. Germline loops: CDR1 KGHDR, CDR2 SFDVKD. A word on this clonotype: Its antigen is currently unknown.

The sample was PBMCs or a T cell subset sorted from them (not recorded which). The J gene is TRBJ1-2, the V gene TRBV24-1; D remains unclear. The receptor comes from an adult woman who had mild COVID-19 (a few samples of this study predate the infection). Cell type and time point are not known. The CDR3 protein is CATSSATDGYTF. The CDR3 nucleotides are TGTGCCACCAGTTCAGCGACTGACGGCTACACCTTC.